This is a list of T cell receptor beta chains from one sample in a study of radiation and T cells in renal cell carcinoma. The protocol was immunoSEQ multiplex PCR, while the TCRdb copy is restricted to in-frame clones and leaves out a portion. The profile shows 100,000 to 150,000 clones, roughly 80% of them singletons. The input for sequencing was blood, taken from a patient whose treatment included radiotherapy and nephrectomy. The receptors come from a woman aged 60-70 years with renal cell carcinoma. CDR3s include the opening cysteine and the closing phenylalanine or tryptophan. D genes are given only for firm matches. Clone size appears in some rows only: once, few, many, or a class for an expanded clone.

TRBJ1-3	TRBV27	.	.	TGTGCCAGCAGTTTATCTCTGGGTTACACCATATATTTT	CASSLSLGYTIYF
TRBJ2-2	TRBV30	.	TRBD2	TGTGCCGGGGGGACTAGCCCCACGGGGGAGCTGTTTTTT	CAGGTSPTGELFF
TRBJ2-7	TRBV29-1	.	.	TGCAGCGTTGAAGTTGCGGCCGCTCCCTACTACGAGCAGTACTTC	CSVEVAAAPYYEQYF
TRBJ1-5	TRBV28	.	.	TGTGCCAGCACTACCGAGTCCCCTCAGCCCCAGCATTTT	CASTTESPQPQHF
TRBJ2-3	TRBV5-6	.	.	TGTGCCAGCAGTACCCTCAGCACAGATACGCAGTATTTT	CASSTLSTDTQYF
TRBJ2-7	TRBV5-1	few	TRBD1	TGCGCCAGCAGCCCGGTTAGGACAGGGACCGAGCAGTACTTC	CASSPVRTGTEQYF
TRBJ1-4	TRBV29-1	.	.	TGCAGCGTTCTTCCAATGGGGGCAACTAATGAAAAACTGTTTTTT	CSVLPMGATNEKLFF
TRBJ1-1	TRBV7-2	.	.	TGTGCCAGCAGCTACCAGGCGAACACTGAAGCTTTCTTT	CASSYQANTEAFF
TRBJ2-7	TRBV5-4	.	.	TGTGCCAGCAGCTTGGAGCAGGGTGCCTACGAGCAGTACTTC	CASSLEQGAYEQYF
TRBJ2-7	TRBV2	.	.	TGTGCCAGCAGATACATTTTGGGGGCGCTATACGACGAGCAGTACTTC	CASRYILGALYDEQYF
TRBJ1-4	TRBV28	once	TRBD1	TGTGCCAGCAGCATGGACAGGGAGTCTGGAAAACTGTTTTTT	CASSMDRESGKLFF
TRBJ1-3	TRBV5-1	.	.	TGCGCCAGCAGCTTGGTGATGGGGATGCAGGACACCATATATTTT	CASSLVMGMQDTIYF
TRBJ2-1	TRBV11-3	.	.	TGTGCCAGCAGCCAGACTACTCAGTCAGGGGAGCAGTTCTTC	CASSQTTQSGEQFF
TRBJ2-5	TRBV6-1	once	TRBD1	TGTGCCAGCAGGAGGGACAGGGGCCAAGAGACCCAGTACTTC	CASRRDRGQETQYF
TRBJ1-1	TRBV6-5	.	.	TGTGCCAGCACACCGGACGGCGAATTGCAAACTTTCTTT	CASTPDGELQTFF
TRBJ2-2	TRBV4-2	few	TRBD2	TGTGCCAGCAGCCAAGGACTAGCGGACACCGGGGAGCTGTTTTTT	CASSQGLADTGELFF
TRBJ2-7	TRBV5-6	.	.	TGTGCCAGCAGCTTGTGGACACCTTACGAGCAGTACTTC	CASSLWTPYEQYF
TRBJ1-4	TRBV6-5	once	.	TGTGCCAGCAGTTACGACGGCGGAATCGGTGAAAAACTGTTTTTT	CASSYDGGIGEKLFF
TRBJ2-7	TRBV28	.	TRBD1	TGTGCCAGCCCCACGCGGACAGGGGGGAACTACGAGCAGTACTTC	CASPTRTGGNYEQYF
TRBJ2-1	TRBV5-6	.	.	TGTGCCAGCAGCTTGATTTCAGGGGGGAATGAGCAGTTCTTC	CASSLISGGNEQFF
TRBJ1-1	TRBV7-9	.	TRBD1	TGTGCCAGCAGCGGGGGGACAGGGGTCATGAACACTGAAGCTTTCTTT	CASSGGTGVMNTEAFF
TRBJ2-5	TRBV5-1	.	TRBD2	TGCGCCAGCAGCTTGAGAGCGGGGAATCAAGAGACCCAGTACTTC	CASSLRAGNQETQYF
TRBJ2-1	TRBV14	.	.	TGTGCCAGCAGCCAAGATCCAGCGGAGAACTCCTACAATGAGCAGTTCTTC	CASSQDPAENSYNEQFF
TRBJ2-7	TRBV2	.	TRBD2	TGTGCCAGCAGTGAAACTAGCGGGAGGAGCGAGCAGTACTTC	CASSETSGRSEQYF
TRBJ1-1	TRBV5-1	.	TRBD1	TGCGCCAGCAGCTCCGGGAGGACAGGGTCCACTGAAGCTTTCTTT	CASSSGRTGSTEAFF
TRBJ2-7	TRBV28	.	TRBD1	TGTGCCAGCAGTTTTATGGGACAGGGGGCTCGGGTCTACGAGCAGTACTTC	CASSFMGQGARVYEQYF
TRBJ2-7	TRBV27	.	.	TGTGCCAGCAGAGGGAACTCCTACGAGCAGTACTTC	CASRGNSYEQYF
TRBJ2-7	TRBV7-2	.	.	TGTGCCAGCAGCCCCGCACGGGGGAGCCCCTACGAGCAGTACTTC	CASSPARGSPYEQYF
TRBJ2-7	TRBV6-5	.	.	TGTGCCAGCAGTTACTCGGGAGAGGTTTCTTCCTACGAGCAGTACTTC	CASSYSGEVSSYEQYF
TRBJ1-2	TRBV6-1	once	.	TGTGCCAGCAGTCTCCCACTAGGCGGGTCAGCTGGCTACACCTTC	CASSLPLGGSAGYTF
TRBJ1-4	TRBV6-6	.	.	TGTGCCAGCAGCGTCAATGAAAAACTGTTTTTT	CASSVNEKLFF
TRBJ2-7	TRBV19	.	.	TGTGCCAGTAGTATCCGGCAGGGGAGCGAGCAGTACTTC	CASSIRQGSEQYF
TRBJ2-2	TRBV19	.	TRBD2	TGTGCCAGTAAAGCGGGAGCGTCCGGGGAGCTGTTTTTT	CASKAGASGELFF
TRBJ1-4	TRBV5-1	.	.	TGCGCCAGCAGCTCCGGGACCAGCGAAAAACTGTTTTTT	CASSSGTSEKLFF
TRBJ1-6	TRBV30	.	.	TGTGCCTGGAGTCTACCCGGGGGGAGATCACCCCTCCACTTT	CAWSLPGGRSPLHF
TRBJ2-1	TRBV28	.	.	TGTGCCAGCAAGGACGACATTGGCTCCTACAATGAGCAGTTCTTC	CASKDDIGSYNEQFF
TRBJ2-6	TRBV27	once	.	TGTGCCAGCAGAAAGCCTTCTGGGGCCAACGTCCTGACTTTC	CASRKPSGANVLTF
TRBJ2-7	TRBV28	.	.	TGTGCCAGCACCCCTGGGGCCCGCTCCTACGAGCAGTACTTC	CASTPGARSYEQYF
TRBJ2-7	TRBV7-9	.	.	TGTGCCAGCAGCTTAGACAGTCACAGCTACGAGCAGTACTTC	CASSLDSHSYEQYF
TRBJ1-2	TRBV25-1	once	.	TGTGCCAGCAGTGAATCAGTAAAAGGGGATTATGGCTACACCTTC	CASSESVKGDYGYTF
TRBJ2-7	TRBV5-1	.	.	TGCGCCAGCAGCTTGGCGCGGGCAACCTACGAGCAGTACTTC	CASSLARATYEQYF